The present entry profiles one T cell receptor beta chain with its context. The repertoire was sequenced with immunoSEQ multiplex PCR; TCRdb's copy has only in-frame clones and lacks some. The repertoire includes 2 million to 2.5 million clones, approximately 96% of them detected once, and around 0.13% sits in the top ten. This entry belongs to a study of shared clonotypes between healthy human individuals. Per the germline V gene, CDR1 is SGHKS and CDR2 is YYEKEE (reference sequence). The CDR3 sequence is 16 residues long. The V and J ends lost 3 bases and 7 bases, in that order; junction bases with no gene match: 8.

The chain carries TRBV5-5 and TRBJ2-1; TRBD1 aligns across 12 bases. The sequence was collected from a man between 18 and 29 years old in good health. Sequenced material: naive CD4+ T cells sorted from blood. Subset meaning: CD45RA+ positively selected. The CDR3 coding sequence is TGTGCCAGCAGCTCCCCGGGACAGGGGGCGCCGAATGAGCAGTTCTTC. Protein sequence: CASSSPGQGAPNEQFF.